Ten or more counts support the clone carrying this TCR beta chain. The antigen is undetermined. The data belong to a study of neurological immune-mediated disorders. Study-level points and caveats: Among 34 multiple sclerosis patients, phylogenetic grouping put the repertoires of 18 into a single related-CDR3 cluster, a possible signature.

A single record per CDR3 protein comes from TCRdb applying MiXCR to the 5' RACE reads. The data contain about 62,000 distinct CDR3 sequences, about 4% of them singletons. This receptor was taken from a woman between 45 and 65 years old with multiple sclerosis. Input material: PBMCs.

CDR3 loop: CSARDTLRDTEAFF. The CDR3, as DNA: TGCAGTGCTAGAGATACCCTAAGGGACACTGAAGCTTTCTTT. J is TRBJ1-1 and V is TRBV20-1; D is uncertain. The CDR3 is made up of 14 amino acids. V lost 0 bases and J lost 3, with 11 bases in between. Germline loops: CDR1 DFQATT, CDR2 SNEGSKA (reference sequence).